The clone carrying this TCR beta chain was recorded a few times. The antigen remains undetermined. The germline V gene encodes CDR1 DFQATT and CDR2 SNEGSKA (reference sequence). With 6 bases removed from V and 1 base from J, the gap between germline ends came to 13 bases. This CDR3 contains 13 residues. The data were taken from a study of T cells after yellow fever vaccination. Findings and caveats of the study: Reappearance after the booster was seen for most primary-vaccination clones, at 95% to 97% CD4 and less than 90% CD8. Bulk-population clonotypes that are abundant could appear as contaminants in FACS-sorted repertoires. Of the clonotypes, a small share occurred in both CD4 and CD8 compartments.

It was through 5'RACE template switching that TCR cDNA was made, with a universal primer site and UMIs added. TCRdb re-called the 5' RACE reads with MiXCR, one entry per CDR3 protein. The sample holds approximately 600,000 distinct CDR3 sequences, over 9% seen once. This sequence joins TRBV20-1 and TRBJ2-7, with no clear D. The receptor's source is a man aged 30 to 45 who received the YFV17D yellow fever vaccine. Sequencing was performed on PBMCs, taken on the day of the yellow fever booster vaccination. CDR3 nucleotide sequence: TGCAGTGCCACACAAACTAATTCCTACGAGCAGTACTTC. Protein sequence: CSATQTNSYEQYF.